The following is a T cell receptor (beta chain) sequence with its context. This sample stems from a study of blood T cell repertoires in COVID-19. Study context: The analysed material was cDNA or gDNA that came from T cells, B-cell-depleted T cells, or PBMCs.

Per the authors' pipeline: Amplifying reference gene primers gave estimates of nucleated cell counts. Some clones are missing from TCRdb's copy, which holds only in-frame ones; the method was immunoSEQ multiplex PCR. V and J calls and clone size are as listed in that table; D and trimming were resolved from the DNA. The repertoire holds tens of thousands of clones, with 92% as singletons. CDR3 length: 15 amino acids. Germline V CDR1 and CDR2: MRHNA, SNTAGT. V trimming: 2 bases; J trimming: 7 bases; junction bases outside the gene matches: 9. V usage is TRBV6-4 and J usage is TRBJ2-7; 9 nucleotides match TRBD2. The sequenced sample was peripheral blood. The receptor was derived from a woman aged 55-70 years with active COVID-19. CDR3 DNA: TGTGCCAGCAGTGACGGGTCTAGCGGGATGGGTGAGCAGTACTTC. Amino acids: CASSDGSSGMGEQYF.